This TCR beta chain emerged from a study of T cells in Graves' hyperthyroidism and ophthalmopathy. Amplification yielded TCR beta CDR3 regions, with RNA transcripts as the source. The TCR CDR3 first-round RT-PCR relied on the HTBI primer set. One entry per CDR3 protein results from TCRdb running MiXCR on the multiplex PCR reads. Of some 440,000 distinct CDR3 sequences listed, about 15% were seen once; the top ten hold 11% to 15%. An absence of ophthalmopathy progression within 18 months meant stable Graves' hyperthyroidism. Newly diagnosed hyperthyroidism patients aged 18 to 65 years had disease lasting under 2 months. Diagnostic assessment was based on clinical symptoms, serum thyroxine and TRAb, thyroid ultrasound and orbital computed tomography. The PBMCs studied were ones that came from 8.5 to 10 ml fresh peripheral blood. The sequencing input was blood. The source is a woman aged 18 to 35 with Graves' hyperthyroidism.

In DNA form, the CDR3 reads TGCGCCAGCAGCCCACAGGGTTCCGGGCCCCAGCATTTT. It translates to CASSPQGSGPQHF. This rearrangement joins TRBV5-1 to TRBJ1-5, with D perhaps matching TRBD1 (6 bases). Germline V lookup: CDR1 SGHRS, CDR2 YFSETQ. CDR3 size: 13 residues. Trimming removed 4 bases from V and 9 bases from J, with 14 bases in between.